The rows below give T cell receptor beta chains drawn from one sample of a study of T cell responses to AZD1222 COVID-19 vaccine. Here immunoSEQ multiplex PCR was the method, and the copy in TCRdb shows in-frame clones only, minus some. This sample has roughly 150,000 clones, with roughly 93% found just once. Sequences were derived from peripheral blood, sampled 28 days after the second AZD1222 dose. Source of these receptors: an adult who received the AZD1222 COVID-19 vaccine. CDR3s include the opening cysteine and the closing phenylalanine or tryptophan. A D gene is named only where the DNA matches it firmly. Where a row states a size, it is once, few, many or the class of an expanded clone; other rows omit it.

CDR3 protein: CASRAPGGQETQYF
CDR3 DNA: TGTGCCAGCAGGGCACCGGGAGGCCAAGAGACCCAGTACTTC
V gene: TRBV6-5
clone size: NA
D gene: TRBD2
J gene: TRBJ2-5

CDR3 protein: CASSRAGRDQPQHF
CDR3 DNA: TGCGCCAGCAGTAGGGCAGGACGGGATCAGCCCCAGCATTTT
V gene: TRBV10-2
clone size: NA
D gene: NA
J gene: TRBJ1-5

CDR3 protein: CASSFGQGNTEAFF
CDR3 DNA: TGTGCCAGCAGCTTCGGACAGGGAAACACTGAAGCTTTCTTT
V gene: TRBV6-5
clone size: NA
D gene: TRBD1
J gene: TRBJ1-1

CDR3 protein: CASIGGARTEAFF
CDR3 DNA: TGTGCCAGTATAGGGGGGGCCAGAACTGAAGCTTTCTTT
V gene: TRBV19
clone size: once
D gene: NA
J gene: TRBJ1-1

CDR3 protein: CASSTGRGAETQYF
CDR3 DNA: TGTGCCAGCAGCACCGGGAGGGGTGCGGAGACCCAGTACTTC
V gene: TRBV11-3
clone size: NA
D gene: TRBD2
J gene: TRBJ2-5

CDR3 protein: CASSSLDRRNTEAFF
CDR3 DNA: TGTGCCAGCAGCTCCCTAGATCGCAGGAACACTGAAGCTTTCTTT
V gene: TRBV13
clone size: NA
D gene: NA
J gene: TRBJ1-1

CDR3 protein: CASSSDAQETQYF
CDR3 DNA: TGTGCCAGCAGCTCAGACGCCCAAGAGACCCAGTACTTC
V gene: TRBV7-3
clone size: NA
D gene: NA
J gene: TRBJ2-5

CDR3 protein: CASSSDPWTGGLYNEQFF
CDR3 DNA: TGTGCCAGCAGCTCAGACCCGTGGACTGGCGGGCTTTACAATGAGCAGTTCTTC
V gene: TRBV7-3
clone size: NA
D gene: NA
J gene: TRBJ2-1

CDR3 protein: CASSSLIWETQYF
CDR3 DNA: TGTGCCAGCAGTTCCCTAATTTGGGAGACCCAGTACTTC
V gene: TRBV6-6
clone size: NA
D gene: NA
J gene: TRBJ2-5

CDR3 protein: CASSLGEIDEQYF
CDR3 DNA: TGTGCCAGCAGCTTAGGGGAAATCGACGAGCAGTACTTC
V gene: TRBV11-1
clone size: few
D gene: NA
J gene: TRBJ2-7

CDR3 protein: CASSLMDRPNYGYTF
CDR3 DNA: TGTGCCAGCAGTCTTATGGACAGGCCGAACTATGGCTACACCTTC
V gene: TRBV6-5
clone size: NA
D gene: TRBD1
J gene: TRBJ1-2

CDR3 protein: CASSEAGAGELFF
CDR3 DNA: TGTGCCAGCAGTGAAGCCGGGGCCGGGGAGCTGTTTTTT
V gene: TRBV2
clone size: NA
D gene: NA
J gene: TRBJ2-2

CDR3 protein: CASSLADEDRGSKNIQYF
CDR3 DNA: TGTGCCAGCAGCTTGGCCGACGAGGACAGGGGGTCCAAAAACATTCAGTACTTC
V gene: TRBV11-3
clone size: NA
D gene: TRBD1
J gene: TRBJ2-4

CDR3 protein: CASSSRGPSLGAFETQYF
CDR3 DNA: TGTGCCAGCAGCTCCCGGGGCCCCTCCCTAGGGGCCTTCGAGACCCAGTACTTC
V gene: TRBV11-2
clone size: NA
D gene: NA
J gene: TRBJ2-5

CDR3 protein: CASSPEGVGYGYTF
CDR3 DNA: TGTGCCAGCTCACCGGAGGGCGTTGGATATGGCTACACCTTC
V gene: TRBV18
clone size: NA
D gene: NA
J gene: TRBJ1-2

CDR3 protein: CASSAGGASPLHF
CDR3 DNA: TGTGCCAGCAGCGCAGGGGGCGCTTCACCCCTCCACTTT
V gene: TRBV9
clone size: NA
D gene: TRBD1
J gene: TRBJ1-6

CDR3 protein: CASSEPSGRPPYSPLHF
CDR3 DNA: TGCGCCAGCAGTGAGCCCTCGGGCCGTCCCCCTTATTCACCCCTCCACTTT
V gene: TRBV10-2
clone size: NA
D gene: NA
J gene: TRBJ1-6